This entry concerns a single T cell receptor (beta chain). This sample also contains other DNA sequences that code for the same CDR3. This sample is part of a study of blood T cell repertoires in COVID-19. Study in general: Samples of COVID-19 (acute and convalescent) were obtained from the United States, Italy and Spain. In each case, the material was cDNA or gDNA derived from T cells, B-cell-depleted T cells, or PBMCs.

Original handling: The authors estimated nucleated cell counts from reference gene primer amplification. TCRdb's table, derived via immunoSEQ multiplex PCR, lists solely in-frame clones and lacks some. The DNA gave D and trimming, while V, J and clone size come from that table. Here the sample spans 25,000 to 35,000 clones, roughly 90% being singletons. This CDR3 has 15 residues. V shed 0 bases, J shed 4 bases, and the junction held 4 bases outside the gene matches. Germline CDR1 reads SGDLS; CDR2 reads YYNGEE. The sample taken for sequencing was peripheral blood. The receptor comes from a human donor in a cohort sampled during active COVID-19. The V call is TRBV9, the J call TRBJ2-1; TRBD2 agrees at 7 bases. The CDR3: CASSVAGGSYNEQFF. In nucleotides, the CDR3 is TGTGCCAGCAGCGTAGCGGGAGGTTCTTACAATGAGCAGTTCTTC.